Below, 20 T cell receptor beta chains from the same sample are listed, as sequenced in a study of blood T cell repertoires in COVID-19 (dated by TCRdb to the early 2020s). The library was prepared using the immunoSEQ multiplex PCR assay. TCRdb carries this immuneACCESS record with in-frame sequences only. Its versions omit some clonotypes, under half of them owing to an unresolved V gene in the studies checked, with the rest unexplained. The sample records about 140,000 clones, about 79% of which are singletons. The top ten constitute around 4.2% of the sample. Input material: peripheral blood. Source of these receptors: a woman older than 75 with active or convalescent COVID-19.

CDR3 bases: TGTGCCAGCAGCCCGTACTCGGGGGACTATGGCTACACCTTC. Residues: CASSPYSGDYGYTF. V gene TRBV5-6 combines with J gene TRBJ1-2, with D perhaps TRBD1 (5 bases). The V and J ends lost 4 bases and 3 bases respectively, with 13 bases between them. In germline, CDR1 is SGHDT, CDR2 YYEEEE. The CDR3 has 14 amino acids.

This chain connects TRBV18 to TRBJ2-3; TRBD2 aligns across 7 bases. Losses at the gene ends were 6 bases for V and 4 bases for J; bases not matched to a gene: 7. CDR3 length: 14 residues. The germline V gene has CDR1 KGHSH and CDR2 LQKENI. CDR3 in DNA: TGTGCCAGCTCGGTGGGAAGCGGGGCAGATACGCAGTATTTT. Its protein product is CASSVGSGADTQYF. Together with reference TRBV18 and TRBJ2-3, the CDR3 gives the full variable domain: NAGVMQNPRHLVRRRGQEARLRCSPMKGHSHVYWYRQLPEEGLKFMVYLQKENIIDESGMPKERFSAEFPKEGPSILRIQQVVRGDSAAYFCASSVGSGADTQYFGPGTRLTVL.

The rearrangement links TRBV27 to TRBJ1-6; TRBD1 is a possible D gene (6 bases). Germline CDR1 reads MNHEY; CDR2 reads SMNVEV (reference sequence). V was cut by 6 bases and J by 5 bases, with 23 bases left in between. The CDR3 length is 18 residues. Here the CDR3 DNA reads TGTGCCAGCAGCCGAGAGCACCGGCAGGGGCGCAATAATTCACCCCTCCACTTT. Protein product: CASSREHRQGRNNSPLHF.

The chain links TRBV5-4 to TRBJ2-1; 10 bases are shared with TRBD2. V was clipped by 0 bases and J by 7 bases; unmatched bases: 7. Germline CDR1 is SGHNT and CDR2 is YYREEE (reference sequence). The CDR3 is 16 residues long. Here the CDR3 DNA reads TGTGCCAGCAGCTTGGGTAGCGGGGGGCGGTGGAATGAGCAGTTCTTC. Its protein product is CASSLGSGGRWNEQFF.

The rearrangement links TRBV7-8 to TRBJ2-3, with 13 bases that match TRBD2. The CDR3 spans 17 residues. Germline CDR1 SGHVS, CDR2 FQNEAQ. The ends lost 4 bases at V and 1 base at J; junction bases unmatched: 5. The CDR3 loop reads CASSSRTSGGRTDTQYF. The CDR3 DNA follows: TGTGCCAGCAGCTCCCGGACTAGCGGGGGTCGCACAGATACGCAGTATTTT.

The CDR3 coding sequence is TGTGCCAGCAGACGCACAGGGAACTATGGCTACACCTTC. This sequence encodes CASRRTGNYGYTF. The chain employs TRBV27 and TRBJ1-2, with D perhaps matching TRBD1 (6 bases). This CDR3 comprises 13 residues. Germline V gene data show CDR1 as MNHEY and CDR2 as SMNVEV (reference sequence). Trimming pared 6 bases from V and 2 bases from J, leaving 10 bases between.

The genes are TRBV6-5 and TRBJ2-2; 11 bases agree with TRBD2. Germline CDR1 MNHEY, CDR2 SVGAGI. After removal of 1 base from V and 4 bases from J, the junction contained 2 bases not matched to a gene. This CDR3 is 16 amino acids long. CDR3 sequence reads: CASSYFSGGATGELFF. The CDR3, as DNA: TGTGCCAGCAGTTACTTTAGCGGGGGGGCCACCGGGGAGCTGTTTTTT.

This rearrangement joins TRBV27 to TRBJ1-5; 7 bases line up with TRBD1. From germline, CDR1 is MNHEY and CDR2 SMNVEV (reference sequence). V was clipped by 5 bases and J by 5 bases; unmatched bases: 6. The CDR3 totals 14 residues. CDR3 in DNA: TGTGCCAGCAGTCCATACCAGGGGGATCAGCCCCAGCATTTT. This codes for CASSPYQGDQPQHF.

The DNA for the CDR3 is TGTGCCAGCAGCTTAGGGGGACTCTCGCGCCTCAACTATGGCTACACCTTC. It encodes CASSLGGLSRLNYGYTF. The genes are TRBV7-2 and TRBJ1-2; D might be TRBD1 (5 bases). The CDR3 totals 17 residues. In germline, CDR1 is SGHTA, CDR2 FQGNSA. V lost 1 base to trimming and J lost 2 bases, with 17 bases between them.

This clone was detected only once. The chain combines TRBV20-1 with TRBJ1-2; no reliable D call. The CDR3 is made up of 11 amino acids. Trimming took 5 bases from V and 7 from J, leaving 11 bases between them. Germline assignment: CDR1 DFQATT and CDR2 SNEGSKA (reference sequence). CDR3 in amino acids: CSADTRFGYTF. The CDR3 DNA follows: TGCAGTGCTGATACTAGGTTTGGCTACACCTTC.

The chain combines TRBV6-6 with TRBJ2-1; 8 bases line up with TRBD2. The CDR3 runs 15 residues. Trimming took 5 bases from V and 6 from J; bases not matched to a gene: 9. Germline V gene sequence: CDR1 MNHNY, CDR2 SVGAGI (reference sequence). DNA for the CDR3: TGTGCCAGCAGTAGCCCCGGGGGGGCGGGCAATGAGCAGTTCTTC. Translating gives CASSSPGGAGNEQFF.

This clone was seen more than once but under ten times. V and J are TRBV6-1 and TRBJ1-5, with TRBD1 matching 8 bases. Trimming took 0 bases from V and 2 from J; bases not matched to a gene: 6. The CDR3 is 17 amino acids. The germline V gene encodes CDR1 MNHNS and CDR2 SASEGT. This CDR3 is CASSEATAGGGNQPQHF. As DNA, the CDR3 is TGTGCCAGCAGTGAAGCGACGGCAGGGGGCGGCAATCAGCCCCAGCATTTT.

V is TRBV11-2 and J is TRBJ1-1; D is unresolved. Germline assignment: CDR1 SGHAT and CDR2 FQNNGV. CDR3 size: 15 residues. V dropped 2 bases and J dropped 1 base, with 11 bases sitting between them. CDR3 region: CASSLQTVQNTEAFF. The CDR3 nucleotides are TGTGCCAGCAGCTTACAAACAGTCCAGAACACTGAAGCTTTCTTT. Combining the CDR3 with reference TRBV11-2 and TRBJ1-1 gives the whole variable domain EAGVAQSPRYKIIEKRQSVAFWCNPISGHATLYWYQQILGQGPKLLIQFQNNGVVDDSQLPKDRFSAERLKGVDSTLKIQPAKLEDSAVYLCASSLQTVQNTEAFFGQGTRLTVV.

The chain combines TRBV27 with TRBJ2-3; 9 nucleotides line up with TRBD1. V gave up 8 bases and J gave up 5 bases; unmatched junction bases: 5. CDR1 MNHEY and CDR2 SMNVEV come from the germline V gene (reference sequence). This CDR3 has 13 amino acids. The CDR3 spells CASRTGEEDTQYF. CDR3 nucleotides: TGTGCCAGCCGGACAGGGGAAGAAGATACGCAGTATTTT.

This clone turned up a few times. The chain couples TRBV28 to TRBJ1-2, with a tentative D call TRBD1 (5 bases). Germline V gives CDR1 MDHEN, CDR2 SYDVKM. The V and J ends lost 10 bases and 1 base respectively, with 16 bases between them. The CDR3 spans 14 residues. CDR3 amino acids: CATKGQGGNYGYTF. Written as DNA, the CDR3 is TGTGCCACCAAAGGGCAGGGAGGTAACTATGGCTACACCTTC.

The chain employs TRBV9 and TRBJ2-5, with 12 bases fitting TRBD2. V gave up 9 bases and J gave up 3 bases; unmatched junction bases: 9. This CDR3 contains 15 residues. The germline V gene has CDR1 SGDLS and CDR2 YYNGEE. DNA of the CDR3: TGTGCCACCCCACCGGGACTAGCGGGCAAAGAGACCCAGTACTTC. The encoded protein is CATPPGLAGKETQYF.

This clone was found once. The V and J genes are TRBV6-5 and TRBJ2-1; perhaps TRBD2 as D (5 bases). V lost 8 bases and J lost 0, with 11 bases in between. The length of the CDR3 is 14 residues. Per germline, CDR1 MNHEY and CDR2 SVGAGI. The chain's CDR3 is CASGSGPSYNEQFF. The CDR3 nucleotides read TGTGCCAGCGGGAGCGGCCCCTCCTACAATGAGCAGTTCTTC.

This sequence joins TRBV5-4 and TRBJ2-7; TRBD2 might be the D (6 bases). This CDR3 has 13 residues. CDR1 and CDR2 from the germline V gene are SGHNT and YYREEE (reference sequence). The V gene lost 1 base and the J gene lost 2 bases, with 7 bases spanning the gap. The CDR3 spells CASSLTGAYEQYF. CDR3 in DNA: TGTGCCAGCAGCTTGACGGGGGCCTACGAGCAGTACTTC.

The chain combines TRBV7-2 with TRBJ2-2; D remains unclear. V was pared by 4 bases and J by 0 bases, with 3 bases between. The length of the CDR3 is 13 residues. The germline V gene has CDR1 SGHTA and CDR2 FQGNSA. The CDR3 DNA follows: TGTGCCAGCAGCTCTCCGAACACCGGGGAGCTGTTTTTT. Encoded protein: CASSSPNTGELFF.

This chain uses TRBV7-2 with TRBJ2-7; 15 bases fit TRBD2. Germline lookup yields CDR1 SGHTA and CDR2 FQGNSA. The junction had 0 bases not matched to a gene; V was cut back by 4 bases and J by 5 bases. The CDR3 is 14 residues long. This CDR3 reads CASSWTSGGDEQYF. CDR3 DNA: TGTGCCAGCAGCTGGACTAGCGGGGGGGACGAGCAGTACTTC.